The T cell receptor beta chain under discussion was sequenced for a study of cytotoxic CD8 clonotypes in ibrutinib-treated CLL. About the research overall: Partial response was seen in approximately 25 patients and complete response in 2; after median about six years, approximately 14 stayed remitted, around 12 progressed. Overall study findings and caveats: Clonality increased with ibrutinib response but returned toward baseline at progression. Relative to age-matched healthy donors, clonality at baseline was higher, and it tracked circulating CD8+ T-cell counts.

The method was immunoSEQ multiplex PCR; TCRdb's version includes in-frame clones alone and lacks a portion of them. The repertoire holds nearly 300,000 clones, with roughly three quarters as singletons. From germline, CDR1 is SQVTM and CDR2 ANQGSEA. V was cut by 3 bases and J by 3 bases, with 13 bases left in between. The CDR3 has 14 residues. As regards this clone: Its antigen is still unknown.

V gene TRBV29-1 combines with J gene TRBJ2-3, with D perhaps matching TRBD1 or TRBD2 (5 bases each). The receptor's source is a human donor with chronic lymphocytic leukemia. Sequenced material: PBMCs, taken at disease progression, from a patient treated with ibrutinib. The CDR3 reads CSVDAGPGTDTQYF. In DNA, the CDR3 is TGCAGCGTTGATGCAGGGCCGGGAACAGATACGCAGTATTTT.